This record concerns one T cell receptor (beta chain) sequence. Antigen: not known. The method was immunoSEQ multiplex PCR; TCRdb's version includes in-frame clones alone and lacks a portion of them. The sample shows some 69,000 clones, about nine tenths of them seen only once. V was cut by 2 bases and J by 4 bases, with 8 bases left in between. The CDR3 has 13 residues. Germline loops: CDR1 SEHNR, CDR2 FQNEAQ (reference sequence). These data come from a study of OX40 agonist ivuxolimab in advanced cancers. Looking at the study overall: Checkpoint inhibitors had been given previously to about 38% of patients.

Points from the study as a whole: The antigens recognized by the expanded peripheral T cells, that is their antigen specificity, were not determined.

Material: CD4+ or CD8+ T cells sorted from blood, obtained in a trial of the OX40 agonist ivuxolimab. The TCR was taken from an adult with an advanced solid tumor such as melanoma, head and neck, liver or kidney cancer. The V call is TRBV7-9, the J call TRBJ1-1, with D unclear. The CDR3 DNA reads TGTGCCAGCAGCTTACAAGTCGGCACTGAAGCTTTCTTT. This encodes CASSLQVGTEAFF.